Here is one TCR beta chain with its context. Each CDR3 protein is one row after TCRdb ran MiXCR on the 5' RACE reads. The sample lists some 310,000 distinct CDR3 sequences; approximately 22% were seen once. This sample stems from a study of T-cell memory formation after mild COVID-19. The CDR3 covers 13 residues. Germline CDR1 and CDR2: SQVTM and ANQGSEA. With V trimmed by 5 bases and J by 7 bases, 4 bases remained unmatched. The sequenced material came from PBMCs or a T cell subset sorted from them (not recorded which). This chain joins TRBV29-1 and TRBJ2-1; 11 nucleotides agree with TRBD2. The receptor was isolated from a man aged 18-30 years who had mild COVID-19 (a few samples of this study predate the infection). Cell type and time point are not known. The chain's CDR3 is CSVNSGGANEQFF. The CDR3 region has the DNA TGCAGCGTTAATAGCGGGGGGGCTAATGAGCAGTTCTTC.